Shown below are 10 T cell receptor beta chains from a single sample sequenced in a study of chemoradiotherapy in HPV16-positive cancers. Sequencing was performed with immunoSEQ multiplex PCR; in TCRdb, only in-frame clones are kept and a portion is missing. Found here are about 8,600 clones, 70% to 85% of them singletons; the top ten hold 20% to 25%. The sample was gathered from a patient who underwent chemoradiotherapy. These receptors originate from a human donor with HPV-associated anogenital cancer.

This clone was seen more than once but under ten times. V and J are TRBV19 and TRBJ2-2, with 12 nucleotides matching TRBD1. This CDR3 spans 21 amino acids. With 6 bases clipped from V and 1 base from J, the junction kept 18 bases outside the gene matches. Germline assignment: CDR1 LNHDA and CDR2 SQIVND (reference sequence). The CDR3 sequence: CASSLGQGAISTPMNTGELFF. In nucleotides, the CDR3 is TGTGCCAGTAGCCTGGGACAGGGGGCGATTTCGACACCGATGAACACCGGGGAGCTGTTTTTT.

The chain couples TRBV28 to TRBJ2-7; 11 bases map to TRBD1. CDR3 length: 16 amino acids. V was pared by 6 bases and J by 7 bases, with 14 bases of the junction left unmatched. Germline V lookup: CDR1 MDHEN, CDR2 SYDVKM. The CDR3, as DNA: TGTGCCAGCAGGGGTTCCGGGACAGGGGGACGAGGAGAGCAGTACTTC. This codes for CASRGSGTGGRGEQYF.

This clone came up a few times. The chain links TRBV28 to TRBJ1-2; 8 bases are a match to TRBD1. The germline V gene encodes CDR1 MDHEN and CDR2 SYDVKM. J lost 8 bases, V lost 3 bases, and 5 bases had no gene match. This CDR3 region has 13 residues. The CDR3 DNA reads TGTGCCAGCAGTTTCCTCCACAGGGGGGGCTACACCTTC. This encodes CASSFLHRGGYTF.

Here the CDR3 reads CASSDPTRGQETQYF. DNA for the CDR3: TGTGCCAGCAGCGACCCGACTAGGGGCCAAGAGACCCAGTACTTC. V gene TRBV7-9 combines with J gene TRBJ2-5; possibly TRBD2 for D (6 bases). V was shortened by 5 bases and J by 1 base, with 14 bases between the two germline ends. Germline assignment: CDR1 SEHNR and CDR2 FQNEAQ (reference sequence). CDR3 length: 15 amino acids.

The chain uses TRBV7-9 and TRBJ2-4; D may be TRBD2 (6 bases). This CDR3 contains 15 residues. Per the germline V gene, CDR1 is SEHNR and CDR2 is FQNEAQ (reference sequence). V gave up 5 bases and J gave up 5 bases, with 16 bases separating them. CDR3 sequence reads: CASSKPLERENIQYF. The CDR3, as DNA: TGTGCCAGCAGCAAGCCGTTGGAGCGGGAAAACATTCAGTACTTC.

V gene TRBV27 combines with J gene TRBJ2-2; TRBD2 matches at 11 bases. The germline V gene has CDR1 MNHEY and CDR2 SMNVEV (reference sequence). This CDR3 is built from 16 residues. V was pared by 8 bases and J by 0 bases, with 5 bases of the junction left unmatched. In DNA, the CDR3 is TGTGCCAGCTTTACTAGCGGGGGCCCGAACACCGGGGAGCTGTTTTTT. Translation: CASFTSGGPNTGELFF.

The V call is TRBV28, the J call TRBJ1-1; D remains ambiguous. Germline CDR1 MDHEN, CDR2 SYDVKM. The CDR3 is made up of 12 amino acids. V lost 2 bases and J 5 bases, leaving 6 bases between the germline ends. CDR3 amino acids: CASSLRITEAFF. CDR3 coding DNA: TGTGCCAGCAGTTTAAGAATAACTGAAGCTTTCTTT. The entire variable domain, with the rest obtained from reference TRBV28 and TRBJ1-1, is as follows: DVKVTQSSRYLVKRTGEKVFLECVQDMDHENMFWYRQDPGLGLRLIYFSYDVKMKEKGDIPEGYSVSREKKERFSLILESASTNQTSMYLCASSLRITEAFFGQGTRLTVV.

The rearrangement links TRBV27 to TRBJ1-2; 9 nucleotides line up with TRBD1. The V gene's germline CDR1 is MNHEY and CDR2 SMNVEV (reference sequence). This CDR3 has 18 residues. With 0 bases clipped from V and 6 bases from J, the junction kept 14 bases outside the gene matches. This CDR3 reads CASSLSRTFLRDRDGYTF. CDR3 DNA: TGTGCCAGCAGTTTATCGCGAACTTTCCTTCGGGACAGGGATGGCTACACCTTC.

The chain is built from TRBV13 and TRBJ1-4; D unresolved. The CDR3 sequence is 17 residues long. The V end lost 6 bases, the J end lost 7 bases, and 24 bases lay between the germline ends. Per the germline V gene, CDR1 is PRHDT and CDR2 is FYEKMQ (reference sequence). The CDR3 reads CASSLISSKRLPEKLFF. In DNA, the CDR3 is TGTGCCAGCAGTCTGATTAGCTCGAAGCGCCTTCCTGAAAAACTGTTTTTT.

The rearrangement uses TRBV28 and TRBJ1-2; unclear D gene. This CDR3 is 13 amino acids long. Between the trimmed V and J ends, which lost 2 bases and 4 bases, there was a span of 8 bases. The germline gives CDR1 MDHEN, CDR2 SYDVKM. The CDR3 DNA reads as TGTGCCAGCAGTTTAAAGGATACCTATGGCTACACCTTC. It codes for CASSLKDTYGYTF.